These 9 T cell receptor beta chains originate from one sample sequenced in a study of chemoradiotherapy in HPV16-positive cancers. Sequencing was performed with immunoSEQ multiplex PCR; in TCRdb, only in-frame clones are kept and a portion is missing. The sample lists under 20,000 clones; roughly 82% were seen once. The sample in question was blood, obtained from a patient who underwent chemoradiotherapy. All receptors come from a human donor with HPV-associated anogenital cancer.

This clone has just a few counts. This chain links TRBV6-1 with TRBJ1-5; D not resolved. The V end lost 8 bases, the J end lost 5 bases, and 10 bases lay between the germline ends. Per germline, CDR1 MNHNS and CDR2 SASEGT. The CDR3 has 12 amino acids. The CDR3 DNA follows: TGTGCCAGCGTTATGATTGATCAGCCCCAGCATTTT. Amino acid sequence: CASVMIDQPQHF.

On this clone: A read error may produce the germline difference seen at one junction end. The chain links TRBV10-3 to TRBJ2-7; 9 bases line up with TRBD1. This CDR3 region has 11 residues. Germline lookup yields CDR1 ENHRY and CDR2 SYGVKD. CDR3 protein: CAISDGQGKGF. DNA of the CDR3: TGTGCCATCAGTGATGGACAGGGGAAGGGCTTC.

This chain connects TRBV5-6 to TRBJ1-3; D possibly corresponds to TRBD1 (6 bases). The germline CDR1 and CDR2 sequences are SGHDT and YYEEEE. There are 16 residues in the CDR3. V gave up 4 bases and J gave up 3 bases, with 17 bases separating them. CDR3 protein: CASSLTNRDFGNTIYF. The CDR3 region has the DNA TGTGCCAGCAGCCTAACAAACAGGGATTTTGGAAACACCATATATTTT. Combining the CDR3 with reference TRBV5-6 and TRBJ1-3 gives the whole variable domain DAGVTQSPTHLIKTRGQQVTLRCSPKSGHDTVSWYQQALGQGPQFIFQYYEEEERQRGNFPDRFSGHQFPNYSSELNVNALLLGDSALYLCASSLTNRDFGNTIYFGEGSWLTVV.

This chain connects TRBV5-6 to TRBJ1-2; no clear D gene. CDR1 is SGHDT, CDR2 YYEEEE, per germline. V was clipped by 4 bases and J by 5 bases, with 6 bases between them. The CDR3 totals 11 residues. The CDR3 DNA sequence: TGTGCCAGCAGCACGTTGTATGGCTACACCTTC. It codes for CASSTLYGYTF.

The genes are TRBV4-3 and TRBJ1-3; 7 bases are shared with TRBD1. With V trimmed by 4 bases and J by 2 bases, 2 bases remained unmatched. The germline gives CDR1 LGHNA, CDR2 YSLEER. CDR3 length: 14 residues. The CDR3 spells CASSRQGAGNTIYF. CDR3 coding DNA: TGCGCCAGCAGCCGACAGGGAGCTGGAAACACCATATATTTT.

The rearrangement joins TRBV7-8 to TRBJ1-4, with a possible D match to TRBD1 (5 bases). The germline V gene has CDR1 SGHVS and CDR2 FQNEAQ. The V and J ends lost 4 bases and 7 bases respectively, with 19 bases between them. This CDR3 contains 16 residues. Here the CDR3 DNA reads TGTGCCAGCAGCTGGGGGGGTAAGGGGTTAATTGAAAAACTGTTTTTT. Encoded protein: CASSWGGKGLIEKLFF.

The gene calls are TRBV29-1 and TRBJ2-7, with D hard to call. CDR1 is SQVTM, CDR2 ANQGSEA, per germline. This CDR3 spans 12 amino acids. V was trimmed by 1 base and J by 0 bases, leaving 4 bases between them. DNA for the CDR3: TGCAGCGTTGAAGGAAGCTCCTACGAGCAGTACTTC. Its protein is CSVEGSSYEQYF.

The J gene is TRBJ1-2, the V gene TRBV5-4; possible D gene TRBD1, 5 bases. The ends were cut back, 6 bases at V and 3 bases at J, with 9 bases in the middle. Germline CDR1 SGHNT, CDR2 YYREEE (reference sequence). The CDR3 consists of 12 residues. CDR3 in amino acids: CASTGLHYGYTF. The CDR3 DNA reads as TGTGCCAGCACGGGACTTCACTATGGCTACACCTTC.

The J gene is TRBJ2-5, the V gene TRBV7-2; 12 bases match TRBD2. The germline V gene encodes CDR1 SGHTA and CDR2 FQGNSA. This CDR3 has 18 residues. J was trimmed by 7 bases and V by 4 bases; bases with no gene match: 16. This CDR3 is CASSSPSGGAMRGGTQYF. The DNA of the CDR3 is TGTGCCAGCAGCTCCCCTAGCGGGGGGGCGATGAGAGGGGGGACCCAGTACTTC.